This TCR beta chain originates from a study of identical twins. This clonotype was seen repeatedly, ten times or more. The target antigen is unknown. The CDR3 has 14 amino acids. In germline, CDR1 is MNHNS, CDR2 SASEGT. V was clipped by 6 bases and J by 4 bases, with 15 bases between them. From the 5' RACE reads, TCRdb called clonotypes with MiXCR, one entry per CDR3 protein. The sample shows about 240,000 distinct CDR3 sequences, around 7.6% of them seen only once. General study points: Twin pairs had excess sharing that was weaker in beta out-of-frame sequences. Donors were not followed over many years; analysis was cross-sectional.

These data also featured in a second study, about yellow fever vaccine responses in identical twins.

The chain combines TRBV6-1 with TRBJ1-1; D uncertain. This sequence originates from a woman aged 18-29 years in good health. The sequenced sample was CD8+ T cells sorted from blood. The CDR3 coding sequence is TGTGCCAGCAGGCCGGAGGGAATGGGCACTGAAGCTTTCTTT. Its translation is CASRPEGMGTEAFF.